The rows below give T cell receptor beta chains drawn from one sample of a study of cytomegalovirus exposure and HLA in healthy donors. Assay: immunoSEQ multiplex PCR; the TCRdb copy retains only in-frame clones and omits some. Of around 160,000 clones listed, approximately 88% were seen once; the top ten hold over 1.5%. Sequenced sample: PBMCs. These receptors were obtained from a young woman in good health and CMV-seronegative. CDR3s include the opening cysteine and the closing phenylalanine or tryptophan. The D gene is left open where the match is weak. A row's size may be missing; if present it is once, few, many or a size class.

j_call | d_call | clone_size | v_call | cdr3_nt | cdr3_aa
TRBJ1-3 | TRBD1 | NA | TRBV30 | TGTGCCTGGAGTGTTTTTTGGCCACGAGGGACAGGCGTCGTTGGAAACACCATATATTTT | CAWSVFWPRGTGVVGNTIYF
TRBJ1-1 | NA | NA | TRBV6-5 | TGTGCCAGCAGACCCCGGGGGGCGCTGAACACTGAAGCTTTCTTT | CASRPRGALNTEAFF
TRBJ2-7 | TRBD1 | NA | TRBV9 | TGTGCCAGCAGCCCGACAGGGCGGAGCTCCTACGAGCAGTACTTC | CASSPTGRSSYEQYF
TRBJ2-7 | NA | NA | TRBV5-1 | TGCGCCAGCAGCTTGGGGCCTGCGGGGCCCTGGAATTACGAGCAGTACTTC | CASSLGPAGPWNYEQYF
TRBJ1-2 | NA | NA | TRBV19 | TGTGCCAGTAGTGACCGCGGGGTGGGCTATGGCTACACCTTC | CASSDRGVGYGYTF
TRBJ1-1 | NA | NA | TRBV6-6 | TGTGCCAGCAGGGTCCCCCAGGACACTGAAGCTTTCTTT | CASRVPQDTEAFF
TRBJ1-1 | NA | NA | TRBV7-6 | TGTGCCAGCAGCTTAGGGAGCGGAGGAGGTATTGGTTTCTTT | CASSLGSGGGIGFF
TRBJ1-1 | NA | NA | TRBV5-6 | TGTGCCAGCAGCTTGTTGGGTGGGGGGTCGAACACTGAAGCTTTCTTT | CASSLLGGGSNTEAFF
TRBJ1-1 | NA | NA | TRBV7-2 | TGTGCCAGCAGCTTTGGGCAGGGTTACACTGAAGCTTTCTTT | CASSFGQGYTEAFF
TRBJ1-1 | NA | few | TRBV2 | TGTGCCAGCAGTGGTCCTCCAGGGTCCGTGAGGACTGAAGCTTTCTTT | CASSGPPGSVRTEAFF
TRBJ2-1 | NA | NA | TRBV7-2 | TGTGCCAGCAGCTCAACGGGCGGGTACAATGAGCAGTTCTTC | CASSSTGGYNEQFF
TRBJ2-7 | NA | NA | TRBV11-2 | TGTGCCAGCAGCTTAGGTGGCGGAGCCTACGAGCAGTACTTC | CASSLGGGAYEQYF
TRBJ2-3 | NA | NA | TRBV9 | TGTGCCAGCAGCGAGGAGGGCGGAACTTCCACAGATACGCAGTATTTT | CASSEEGGTSTDTQYF
TRBJ2-7 | TRBD2 | NA | TRBV30 | TGTGCCTGGAGTGTCGGCGGGAGCTCCTACGAGCAGTACTTC | CAWSVGGSSYEQYF
TRBJ1-2 | NA | NA | TRBV7-9 | TGTTCCAGCAGCTATAATTACTATGGCTACACCTTC | CSSSYNYYGYTF
TRBJ1-2 | TRBD1 | NA | TRBV5-1 | TGCGCCAGCAGCCCCCGGGACAGGTACTATGGCTACACCTTC | CASSPRDRYYGYTF
TRBJ2-7 | NA | few | TRBV2 | TGTGCCACTACAGGGCTCTCCTACGAGCAGTACTTC | CATTGLSYEQYF
TRBJ1-2 | NA | NA | TRBV25-1 | TGTGCCAGCAGTGAACAGGGATACTATGGCTACACCTTC | CASSEQGYYGYTF
TRBJ2-2 | NA | NA | TRBV28 | TGTGCCAGCAGTTTAGGCGGCAGCTACACCGGGGAGCTGTTTTTT | CASSLGGSYTGELFF
TRBJ2-4 | TRBD1 | NA | TRBV28 | TGTGCCAGCAGGCGACTACAGGGGGCCAAAAACATTCAGTACTTC | CASRRLQGAKNIQYF
TRBJ2-3 | NA | NA | TRBV18 | TGTGCCAGCTCCCTACCAGGGGATACGCAGTATTTT | CASSLPGDTQYF
TRBJ1-3 | NA | NA | TRBV23-1 | TGCGCCAGCAGTCAAGTGAGCCAGGGGTTTACTGGAAACACCATATATTTT | CASSQVSQGFTGNTIYF
TRBJ2-6 | NA | NA | TRBV5-6 | TGTGCCAGCAGCTATTTGTCGGGGGATGGTGGGGCCAACGTCCTGACTTTC | CASSYLSGDGGANVLTF
TRBJ2-3 | NA | NA | TRBV19 | TGTGCCAGTAGTATAAGTCGGCGGCTCACAGATACGCAGTATTTT | CASSISRRLTDTQYF
TRBJ1-1 | NA | few | TRBV10-1 | TGCGCCAGCAGTCGCGATATGACAGATAACGAAGCTTTCTTT | CASSRDMTDNEAFF
TRBJ2-5 | TRBD1 | NA | TRBV9 | TGTGCCAGCAGCCTAACAGGGGTGGGAGAGACCCAGTACTTC | CASSLTGVGETQYF
TRBJ1-5 | TRBD1 | NA | TRBV2 | TGTGCCAGCAGGGGGACAGTAACCCAGCCCCAGCATTTT | CASRGTVTQPQHF
TRBJ1-1 | TRBD1 | once | TRBV7-8 | TGTGCCAGCAGCCCTGAGGGGGCTGAGAACACTGAAGCTTTCTTT | CASSPEGAENTEAFF
TRBJ2-5 | NA | NA | TRBV19 | TGTGCCAGCAAGGATAGGGGTCCCCAAGAGACCCAGTACTTC | CASKDRGPQETQYF
TRBJ1-2 | NA | NA | TRBV2 | TGTGCCAGCAGTGAAGCGCAGGGCAGGGGATATGGCTACACCTTC | CASSEAQGRGYGYTF
TRBJ2-1 | TRBD2 | once | TRBV5-1 | TGCGCCAGCTCTAGCGGGAAGGACAATGAGCAGTTCTTC | CASSSGKDNEQFF
TRBJ2-7 | TRBD1 | NA | TRBV5-1 | TGCGCCAGCAGCACTGCCGGGACAGCACTTTACGAGCAGTACTTC | CASSTAGTALYEQYF
TRBJ1-4 | TRBD1 | NA | TRBV6-6 | TGTGCCAGCAGTCGTACCGGGACAGTCTATAATGAAAAACTGTTTTTT | CASSRTGTVYNEKLFF
TRBJ1-4 | NA | NA | TRBV6-1 | TGTGCCAGCAGTGAATTGGGCGACAGATTTAAACTGTTTTTT | CASSELGDRFKLFF
TRBJ2-1 | TRBD1 | NA | TRBV19 | TGTGCCAGTAGTATCGTCGCGACAGGGATGAACAATGAGCAGTTCTTC | CASSIVATGMNNEQFF
TRBJ2-3 | NA | NA | TRBV5-1 | TGCGCCGAAGGGGGGGGCCTCGATACGCAGTATTTT | CAEGGGLDTQYF
TRBJ2-7 | NA | few | TRBV2 | TGTGCCAGCCTTTACGACTCCGTCGGCCGGTACTTC | CASLYDSVGRYF
TRBJ1-2 | TRBD1 | NA | TRBV6-6 | TGTGCCAGCAGTGGTACGACAGGGTATCGCTACACCTTC | CASSGTTGYRYTF
TRBJ2-2 | NA | NA | TRBV9 | TGTGCCAGCAGCGATGAAACGCGGGTGCAGTACACCGGGGAGCTGTTTTTT | CASSDETRVQYTGELFF
TRBJ2-2 | NA | NA | TRBV6-5 | TGTGCCAGCACATCACTCGGGGAGCTGTTTTTT | CASTSLGELFF